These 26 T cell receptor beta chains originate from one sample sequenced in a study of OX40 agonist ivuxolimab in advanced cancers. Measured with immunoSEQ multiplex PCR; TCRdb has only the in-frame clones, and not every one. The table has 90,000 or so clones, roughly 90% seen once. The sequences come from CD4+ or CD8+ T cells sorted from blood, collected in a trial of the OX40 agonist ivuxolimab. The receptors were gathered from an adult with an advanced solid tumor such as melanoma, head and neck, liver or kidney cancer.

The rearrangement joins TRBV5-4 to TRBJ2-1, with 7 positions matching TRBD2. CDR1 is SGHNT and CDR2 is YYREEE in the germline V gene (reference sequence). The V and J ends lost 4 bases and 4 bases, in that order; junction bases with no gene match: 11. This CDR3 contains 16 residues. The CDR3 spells CASSPGSSGLYNEQFF. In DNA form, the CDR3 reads TGTGCCAGCAGCCCGGGGTCTAGCGGACTTTACAATGAGCAGTTCTTC.

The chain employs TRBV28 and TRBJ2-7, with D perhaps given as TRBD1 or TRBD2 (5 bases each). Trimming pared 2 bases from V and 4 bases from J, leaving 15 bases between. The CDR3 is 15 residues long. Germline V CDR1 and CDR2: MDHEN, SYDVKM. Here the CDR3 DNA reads TGTGCCAGCAGTTTAGGGGCGAATTCGGGGTACGAGCAGTACTTC. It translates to CASSLGANSGYEQYF.

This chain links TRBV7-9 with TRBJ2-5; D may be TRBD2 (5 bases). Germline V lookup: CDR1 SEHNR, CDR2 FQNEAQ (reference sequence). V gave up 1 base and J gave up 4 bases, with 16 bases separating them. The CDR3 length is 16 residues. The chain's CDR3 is CASSLDPHSRGETQYF. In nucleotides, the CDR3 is TGTGCCAGCAGCTTAGATCCCCACAGCCGGGGAGAGACCCAGTACTTC.

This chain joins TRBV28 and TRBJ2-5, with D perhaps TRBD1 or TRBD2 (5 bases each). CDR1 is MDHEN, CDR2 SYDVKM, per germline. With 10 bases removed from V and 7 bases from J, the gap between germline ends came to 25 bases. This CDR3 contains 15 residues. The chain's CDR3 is CATAPGASSGGTQYF. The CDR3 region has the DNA TGTGCCACCGCCCCTGGGGCTTCATCTGGAGGGACCCAGTACTTC.

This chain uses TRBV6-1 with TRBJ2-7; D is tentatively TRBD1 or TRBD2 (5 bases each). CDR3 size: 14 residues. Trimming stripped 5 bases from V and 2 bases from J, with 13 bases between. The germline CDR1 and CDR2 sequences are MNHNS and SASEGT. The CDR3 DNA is TGTGCCAGCAGTTTCCGGGACCCACCCTACGAGCAGTACTTC. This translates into CASSFRDPPYEQYF.

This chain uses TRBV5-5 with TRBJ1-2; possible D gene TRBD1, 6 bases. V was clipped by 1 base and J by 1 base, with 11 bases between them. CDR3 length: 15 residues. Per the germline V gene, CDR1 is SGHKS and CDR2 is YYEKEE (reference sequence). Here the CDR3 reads CASSLLTGDNYGYTF. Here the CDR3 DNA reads TGTGCCAGCAGCTTGTTGACAGGAGATAACTATGGCTACACCTTC.

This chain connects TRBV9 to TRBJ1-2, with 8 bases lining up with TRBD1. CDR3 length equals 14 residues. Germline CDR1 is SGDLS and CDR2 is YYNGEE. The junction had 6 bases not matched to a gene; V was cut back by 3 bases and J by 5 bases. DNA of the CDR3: TGTGCCAGCAGCGATTGGACAGGGAGGTATGGCTACACCTTC. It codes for CASSDWTGRYGYTF.

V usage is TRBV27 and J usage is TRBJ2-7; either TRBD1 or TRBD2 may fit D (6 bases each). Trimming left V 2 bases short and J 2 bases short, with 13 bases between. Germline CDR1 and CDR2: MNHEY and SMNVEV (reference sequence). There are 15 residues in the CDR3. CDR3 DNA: TGTGCCAGCAGTTTAGGCGGGGACACCGCCTACGAGCAGTACTTC. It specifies CASSLGGDTAYEQYF.

The CDR3 nucleotides are TGTGCCAGCAGCTTAGACAGGGCATTCATGAACACTGAAGCTTTCTTT. Translating gives CASSLDRAFMNTEAFF. This sequence joins TRBV7-2 and TRBJ1-1; D is perhaps TRBD1 (6 bases). Trimming shortened V by 1 base and J by 0 bases, and 12 bases separated the two germline ends. Germline CDR1 is SGHTA and CDR2 is FQGNSA. This CDR3 comprises 16 residues.

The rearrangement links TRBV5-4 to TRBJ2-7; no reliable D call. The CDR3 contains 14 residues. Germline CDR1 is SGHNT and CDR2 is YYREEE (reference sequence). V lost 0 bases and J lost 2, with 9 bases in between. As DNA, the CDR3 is TGTGCCAGCAGCTTGGCCTCGGGCACCTACGAGCAGTACTTC. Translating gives CASSLASGTYEQYF.

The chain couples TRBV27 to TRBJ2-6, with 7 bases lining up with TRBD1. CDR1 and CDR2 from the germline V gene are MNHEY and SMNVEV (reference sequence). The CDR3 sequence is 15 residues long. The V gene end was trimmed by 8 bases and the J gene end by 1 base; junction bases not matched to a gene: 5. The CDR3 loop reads CASRIRGSGANVLTF. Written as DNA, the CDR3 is TGTGCCAGCCGCATCAGGGGGTCTGGGGCCAACGTCCTGACTTTC.

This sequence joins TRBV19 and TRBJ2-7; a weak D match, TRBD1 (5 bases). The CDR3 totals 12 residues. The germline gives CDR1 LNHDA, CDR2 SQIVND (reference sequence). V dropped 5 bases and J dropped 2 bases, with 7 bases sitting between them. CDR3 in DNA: TGTGCCAGTAGTCCAGGGCCCTACGAGCAGTACTTC. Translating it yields CASSPGPYEQYF.

CDR3 sequence reads: CASSFRGTGTYEQYF. CDR3 nucleotide sequence: TGTGCCAGCAGCTTTCGGGGGACAGGGACCTACGAGCAGTACTTC. This sequence joins TRBV7-8 and TRBJ2-7; 9 nucleotides agree with TRBD1. The germline V gene encodes CDR1 SGHVS and CDR2 FQNEAQ. V shed 3 bases and J 2 bases; nucleotides not matched to a gene: 5. The length of the CDR3 is 15 residues.

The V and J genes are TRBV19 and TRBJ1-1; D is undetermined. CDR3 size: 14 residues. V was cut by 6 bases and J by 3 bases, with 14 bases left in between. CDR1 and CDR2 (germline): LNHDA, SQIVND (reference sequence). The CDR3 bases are TGTGCCAGTAGCACAACCGATGGGTACACTGAAGCTTTCTTT. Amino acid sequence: CASSTTDGYTEAFF.

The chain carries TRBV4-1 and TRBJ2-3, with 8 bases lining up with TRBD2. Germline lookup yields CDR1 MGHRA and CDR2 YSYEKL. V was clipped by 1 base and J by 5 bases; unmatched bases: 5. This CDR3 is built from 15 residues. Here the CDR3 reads CASSQGWAGGDTQYF. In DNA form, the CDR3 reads TGCGCCAGCAGCCAAGGATGGGCGGGAGGAGATACGCAGTATTTT.

This CDR3 is CASSDTGTGVNEQFF. The CDR3 DNA is TGTGCCAGCAGTGATACTGGGACAGGGGTCAATGAGCAGTTCTTC. The chain has TRBV25-1 and TRBJ2-1, with 10 bases that match TRBD1. The CDR3 is 15 residues long. Germline V gene data show CDR1 as MGHDK and CDR2 as SYGVNS. With 3 bases clipped from V and 6 bases from J, the junction kept 5 bases outside the gene matches. The full variable domain, its missing parts supplied by reference TRBV25-1 and TRBJ2-1, is EADIYQTPRYLVIGTGKKITLECSQTMGHDKMYWYQQDPGMELHLIHYSYGVNSTEKGDLSSESTVSRIRTEHFPLTLESARPSHTSQYLCASSDTGTGVNEQFFGPGTRLTVL.

The CDR3, as DNA: TGTGCCAGCAGGTGGGACAGGGAGATAGCTAGCAATCAGCCCCAGCATTTT. Its translation is CASRWDREIASNQPQHF. V gene TRBV2 combines with J gene TRBJ1-5; 9 bases are a match to TRBD1. The CDR3 extends over 17 amino acids. Germline V gene sequence: CDR1 SNHLY, CDR2 FYNNEI. V shed 6 bases and J 0 bases; nucleotides not matched to a gene: 9.

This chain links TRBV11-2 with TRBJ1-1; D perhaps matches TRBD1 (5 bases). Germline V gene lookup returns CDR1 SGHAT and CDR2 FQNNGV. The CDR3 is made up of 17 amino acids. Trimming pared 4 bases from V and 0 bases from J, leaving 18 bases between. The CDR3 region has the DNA TGTGCCAGCAGCTCCCGTGGGACCGCCTCAATGAACACTGAAGCTTTCTTT. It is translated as CASSSRGTASMNTEAFF.

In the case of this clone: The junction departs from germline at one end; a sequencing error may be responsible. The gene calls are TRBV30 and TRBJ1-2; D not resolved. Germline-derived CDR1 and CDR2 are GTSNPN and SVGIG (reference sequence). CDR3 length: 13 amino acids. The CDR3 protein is CAWSDTAFYGHTF. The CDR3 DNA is TGTGCCTGGAGCGATACAGCATTCTATGGCCACACCTTC.

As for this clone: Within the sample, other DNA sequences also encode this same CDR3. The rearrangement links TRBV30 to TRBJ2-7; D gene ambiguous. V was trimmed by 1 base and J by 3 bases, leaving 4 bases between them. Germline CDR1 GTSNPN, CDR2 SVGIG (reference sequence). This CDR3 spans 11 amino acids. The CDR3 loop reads CAWSEGYEQYF. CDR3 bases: TGTGCCTGGAGTGAGGGCTACGAGCAGTACTTC. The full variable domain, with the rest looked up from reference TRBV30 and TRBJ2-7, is SQTIHQWPATLVQPVGSPLSLECTVEGTSNPNLYWYRQAAGRGLQLLFYSVGIGQISSEVPQNLSASRPQDRQFILSSKKLLLSDSGFYLCAWSEGYEQYFGPGTRLTVT.

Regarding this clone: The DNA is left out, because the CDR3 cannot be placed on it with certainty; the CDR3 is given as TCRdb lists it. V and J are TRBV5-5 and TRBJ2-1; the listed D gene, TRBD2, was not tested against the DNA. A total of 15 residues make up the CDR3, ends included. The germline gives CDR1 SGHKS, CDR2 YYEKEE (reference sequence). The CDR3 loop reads CASSSSAGGWNEQFF.

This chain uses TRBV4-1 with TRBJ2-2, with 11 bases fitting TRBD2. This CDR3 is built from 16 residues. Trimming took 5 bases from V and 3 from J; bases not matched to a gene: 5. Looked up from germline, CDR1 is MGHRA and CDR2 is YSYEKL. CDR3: CASSSLSGRDTGELFF. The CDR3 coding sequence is TGCGCCAGCAGCTCGCTTAGCGGGAGGGACACCGGGGAGCTGTTTTTT.

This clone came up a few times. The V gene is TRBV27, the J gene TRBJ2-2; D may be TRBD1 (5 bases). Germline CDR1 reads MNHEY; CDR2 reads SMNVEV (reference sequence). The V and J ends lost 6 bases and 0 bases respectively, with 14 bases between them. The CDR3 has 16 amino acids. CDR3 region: CASSRQRPTNTGELFF. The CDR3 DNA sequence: TGTGCCAGCAGCCGACAGCGCCCTACGAACACCGGGGAGCTGTTTTTT.

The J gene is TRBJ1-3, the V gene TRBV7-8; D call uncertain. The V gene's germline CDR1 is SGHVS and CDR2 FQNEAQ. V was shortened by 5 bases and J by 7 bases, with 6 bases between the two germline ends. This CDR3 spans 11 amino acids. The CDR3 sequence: CASSPGNTIYF. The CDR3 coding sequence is TGTGCCAGCAGCCCCGGGAACACCATATATTTT.

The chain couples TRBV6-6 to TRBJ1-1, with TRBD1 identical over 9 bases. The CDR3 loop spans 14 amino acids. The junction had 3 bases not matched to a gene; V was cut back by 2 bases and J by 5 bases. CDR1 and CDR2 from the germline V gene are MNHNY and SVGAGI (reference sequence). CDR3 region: CASSYLDRGTEAFF. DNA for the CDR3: TGTGCCAGCAGTTACCTGGACAGGGGAACTGAAGCTTTCTTT.

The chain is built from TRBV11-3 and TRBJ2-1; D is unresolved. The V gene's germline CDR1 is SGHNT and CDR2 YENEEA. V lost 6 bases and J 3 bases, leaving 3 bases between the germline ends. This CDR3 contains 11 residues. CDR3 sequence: CASRRYNEQFF. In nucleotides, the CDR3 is TGTGCCAGCAGGCGCTACAATGAGCAGTTCTTC.